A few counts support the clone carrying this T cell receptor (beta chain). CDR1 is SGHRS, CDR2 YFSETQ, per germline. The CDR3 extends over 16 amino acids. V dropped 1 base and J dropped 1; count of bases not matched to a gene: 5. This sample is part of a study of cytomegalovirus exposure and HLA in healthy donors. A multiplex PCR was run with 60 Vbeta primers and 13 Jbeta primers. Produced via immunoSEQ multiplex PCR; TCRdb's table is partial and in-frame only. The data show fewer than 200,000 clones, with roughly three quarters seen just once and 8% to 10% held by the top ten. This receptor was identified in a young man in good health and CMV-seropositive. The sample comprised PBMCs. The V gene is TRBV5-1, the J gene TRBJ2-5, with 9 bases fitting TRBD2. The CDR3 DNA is TGCGCCAGCAGCTTGTTTCCAGCGGGGGGCCAAGAGACCCAGTACTTC. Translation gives CASSLFPAGGQETQYF. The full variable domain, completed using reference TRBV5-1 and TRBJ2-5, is KAGVTQTPRYLIKTRGQQVTLSCSPISGHRSVSWYQQTPGQGLQFLFEYFSETQRNKGNFPGRFSGRQFSNSRSEMNVSTLELGDSALYLCASSLFPAGGQETQYFGPGTRLLVL.